This entry is about one T cell receptor (beta chain). The target antigen is unknown. The sample originates from a study of cytomegalovirus exposure and HLA in healthy donors. Findings and caveats of the study: Of the V segments, some could not be distinguished, including TRBV6-2 and TRBV6-3, and were excluded. A later analysis found TCR association rates differed by HLA locus, highest for DRB1 and lowest for HLA-C. Later analysis showed most CMV-associated TCR beta chains appearing HLA-restricted.

The study ran its PCR with 60 Vbeta and 13 Jbeta primers. Assay: immunoSEQ multiplex PCR; the TCRdb copy retains only in-frame clones and omits some. Among 130,000 or so clones listed, around three quarters were seen once. The CDR3 totals 13 residues. Per germline, CDR1 MNHEY and CDR2 SVGAGI. V lost 10 bases to trimming and J lost 0 bases; unmatched junction nucleotides: 3. V usage is TRBV6-5 and J usage is TRBJ1-3, with TRBD1 identical over 7 bases. The source is a woman between 40 and 55 years old in good health and CMV-seronegative. What was sequenced was PBMCs. The DNA of the CDR3 is TGTGCCACGGCAGGGGGCTCTGGAAACACCATATATTTT. It yields the protein CATAGGSGNTIYF.